These 15 T cell receptor beta chains share one sample of origin, sequenced in a study of T cell repertoires in cytomegalovirus infection. The antigens these receptors bind are not known. TCRdb re-analysed the reads in MiXCR, keeping a single row per CDR3 protein. The data contain 800,000 to 950,000 distinct CDR3 sequences, approximately 32% of them singletons. The material was cultured CD8+ T cells from PBMCs, obtained from culture after CMV antigen stimulation. Receptor source: a human donor in good health (CMV status not recorded). Some clones in this sample may be carry-over from other donors' samples.

This clonotype was detected ten times or more. This sequence joins TRBV7-6 and TRBJ2-1; D is possibly TRBD2 (5 bases). The CDR3 runs to 15 residues. Germline loops: CDR1 SGHVS, CDR2 FNYEAQ. V dropped 4 bases and J dropped 6 bases, with 16 bases sitting between them. CDR3 nucleotides: TGTGCCAGCAGCTCCCCACGGGGAAAATTCAATGAGCAGTTCTTC. Its translation is CASSSPRGKFNEQFF.

This clonotype has more than one count but fewer than ten. V and J are TRBV19 and TRBJ2-7; unclear D gene. The CDR3 covers 12 residues. The germline gives CDR1 LNHDA, CDR2 SQIVND (reference sequence). V dropped 8 bases and J dropped 0 bases, with 8 bases sitting between them. The CDR3 coding sequence is TGTGCCAGTGGTCCGGACTCCTACGAGCAGTACTTC. Its translation: CASGPDSYEQYF.

With respect to this clonotype: A junction boundary mismatches the germline segment, possibly from a read error. This chain connects TRBV19 to TRBJ1-1; perhaps TRBD1 as D (5 bases). The CDR3 has 17 residues. CDR1 LNHDA and CDR2 SQIVND come from the germline V gene (reference sequence). DNA of the CDR3: TGTGCCAGTAGTGTAGACGTACAGGAGGGATGGGACACTGAAGCTTTCTTT. As protein: CASSVDVQEGWDTEAFF.

J is TRBJ1-2 and V is TRBV5-6, with 8 bases aligning to TRBD1. Germline-derived CDR1 and CDR2 are SGHDT and YYEEEE. The CDR3 runs to 14 residues. J lost 2 bases, V lost 2 bases, and 2 bases had no gene match. CDR3 amino acids: CASSFWTGNYGYTF. The CDR3 coding sequence is TGTGCCAGCAGCTTCTGGACAGGGAACTATGGCTACACCTTC.

In this sample, this clonotype turned up a few times. The rearrangement joins TRBV7-9 to TRBJ2-3; D may correspond to TRBD1 or TRBD2 (5 bases each). Per the germline V gene, CDR1 is SEHNR and CDR2 is FQNEAQ (reference sequence). The V end lost 6 bases, the J end lost 2 bases, and 24 bases lay between the germline ends. This CDR3 comprises 18 residues. The CDR3 region has the DNA TGTGCCAGCAGACCAAGGTGGAACGGGGCTAGGAACACAGATACGCAGTATTTT. Translated, it gives CASRPRWNGARNTDTQYF.

Only one count was recorded for this clonotype. The chain couples TRBV15 to TRBJ2-1; TRBD1 matches 12 bases. After removal of 5 bases from V and 7 bases from J, the junction contained 3 bases not matched to a gene. The length of the CDR3 is 14 residues. Germline V gene data show CDR1 as LNHNV and CDR2 as YYDKDF (reference sequence). As DNA, the CDR3 is TGTGCCACCAGCCGGGACAGGGGGCGGAATGAGCAGTTCTTC. Protein: CATSRDRGRNEQFF.

The V call is TRBV20-1, the J call TRBJ2-1, with 7 bases aligning to TRBD2. The CDR3 is 15 residues long. CDR1 DFQATT and CDR2 SNEGSKA come from the germline V gene (reference sequence). The V gene end was trimmed by 5 bases and the J gene end by 2 bases; junction bases not matched to a gene: 9. The DNA of the CDR3 is TGCAGTGCTCCTCTAACTAGCGACACCTACAATGAGCAGTTCTTC. Its protein is CSAPLTSDTYNEQFF.

The table lists this clonotype with a few counts. The chain joins TRBV7-9 to TRBJ1-1, with D hard to call. The germline gives CDR1 SEHNR, CDR2 FQNEAQ (reference sequence). This CDR3 spans 18 amino acids. V lost 3 bases and J 1 base, leaving 21 bases between the germline ends. The CDR3 loop is CASSFSSWRRGGNTEAFF. The CDR3 DNA is TGTGCCAGCAGCTTCTCTAGTTGGAGGCGCGGTGGGAACACTGAAGCTTTCTTT.

The chain recombines TRBV12-3 or TRBV12-4 with TRBJ2-3; TRBD2 agrees at 8 bases. This CDR3 is 14 amino acids long. J gave up 6 bases and V 4 bases, and 6 bases lay outside the gene matches. The CDR3 DNA reads as TGTGCCAGCAGTTCGCGGGGGGCCCTGGATACGCAGTATTTT. Its protein product is CASSSRGALDTQYF.

This clonotype has a handful of counts. The chain links TRBV6-5 to TRBJ2-7; 9 positions match TRBD1. Germline loops: CDR1 MNHEY, CDR2 SVGAGI. V lost 6 bases and J lost 4; bases outside the gene matches: 10. The CDR3 length is 15 residues. CDR3 coding DNA: TGTGCCAGCAGCCCGTTTCTGGGACAGGGTTACGAGCAGTACTTC. It is translated as CASSPFLGQGYEQYF.

This clonotype showed up many times. This chain uses TRBV7-2 with TRBJ2-1, with 8 bases aligning to TRBD2. CDR3 length equals 15 residues. Germline V gene lookup returns CDR1 SGHTA and CDR2 FQGNSA. Unmatched junction bases numbered 6, after V lost 5 bases and J lost 3 bases. The CDR3: CASSPSGGLYNEQFF. CDR3 sequence (DNA): TGTGCCAGCAGCCCAAGCGGGGGCCTCTACAATGAGCAGTTCTTC.

This clonotype was recorded a few times. Germline and junction disagree at one end, which may indicate a read error. The V gene is TRBV7-6, the J gene TRBJ2-1; D is unclear. The CDR3 is 16 amino acids. Germline V lookup: CDR1 SGHVS, CDR2 FNYEAQ. The CDR3 loop reads CASSPYPSNSYNEQFF. In DNA form, the CDR3 reads TGTGCTAGCAGTCCCTACCCATCAAACTCCTACAATGAGCAGTTCTTC.

This clonotype was recorded a few times. V and J are TRBV7-9 and TRBJ2-1, with unresolved D. The CDR3 is 14 residues long. Germline V lookup: CDR1 SEHNR, CDR2 FQNEAQ (reference sequence). V lost 5 bases to trimming and J lost 1 base, with 9 bases between them. CDR3 protein: CASSIGPSYNEQFF. CDR3 nucleotide sequence: TGTGCCAGCAGCATAGGGCCTTCCTACAATGAGCAGTTCTTC.

The chain uses TRBV27 and TRBJ2-7; perhaps TRBD1 as D (6 bases). The CDR3 totals 12 residues. Trimming removed 3 bases at V and 7 bases at J, with 10 bases between. CDR1 is MNHEY and CDR2 is SMNVEV in the germline V gene (reference sequence). The CDR3 here is CASSLTGREQYF. CDR3 DNA sequence: TGTGCCAGCAGTTTGACAGGAAGGGAGCAGTACTTC.

The chain recombines TRBV19 with TRBJ2-1, with D possibly being TRBD2 (5 bases). The CDR3 loop spans 15 amino acids. Germline lookup yields CDR1 LNHDA and CDR2 SQIVND (reference sequence). V was cut by 0 bases and J by 12 bases, with 18 bases left in between. This chain's CDR3 is CASSIDFEGTRLQFF. As DNA, the CDR3 is TGTGCCAGTAGTATAGACTTCGAGGGAACGCGGTTGCAGTTCTTC.